Below, 24 T cell receptor beta chains from the same sample are listed, as sequenced in a study of monozygotic twins with inflammatory bowel disease. One entry per CDR3 protein, without DNA, is what TCRdb gives after re-calling the 5' RACE reads. The sample includes 95,000 to 110,000 distinct CDR3 sequences. Sequencing used blood. The receptors shown here come from a human donor with ulcerative colitis or Crohn's disease, or a healthy co-twin of an affected twin (not recorded which).

The chain joins TRBV30 to TRBJ2-6; there is no DNA to check the TCRdb D call of TRBD1. The CDR3 is 14 amino acids. In germline, CDR1 is GTSNPN, CDR2 SVGIG (reference sequence). CDR3: CAWRGPRGANVLTF.

The rearrangement joins TRBV5-1 to TRBJ1-6; TCRdb gives TRBD1 as the D gene, but with no DNA this cannot be confirmed. The CDR3 is 13 amino acids. Germline lookup yields CDR1 SGHRS and CDR2 YFSETQ. CDR3 protein: CASSIGQSSPLHF.

The chain uses TRBV5-1 and TRBJ1-6; TCRdb outputs TRBD1, but without DNA this stays unchecked. Per the germline V gene, CDR1 is SGHRS and CDR2 is YFSETQ. The CDR3 is 15 amino acids. The CDR3 here is CASSSNTGDGSPLHF.

The chain joins TRBV12-3 or TRBV12-4 to TRBJ2-7; TCRdb proposes TRBD1, but this gene call is untestable without DNA. CDR3 size: 14 residues. This CDR3 is CASSRGQFQYEQYF.

This chain connects TRBV28 to TRBJ2-5; TCRdb proposes TRBD1, but this gene call is untestable without DNA. The CDR3 has 15 residues. The germline gives CDR1 MDHEN, CDR2 SYDVKM. Here the CDR3 reads CASSLYRAIRETQYF.

The chain links TRBV11-2 to TRBJ2-5; the D call from TCRdb, TRBD1, cannot be confirmed without DNA. Germline CDR1 is SGHAT and CDR2 is FQNNGV. The CDR3 runs to 15 residues. The CDR3 here is CASSLQGRFSETQYF.

The chain combines TRBV20-1 with TRBJ1-1. The CDR3 contains 14 residues. The V gene's germline CDR1 is DFQATT and CDR2 SNEGSKA (reference sequence). The CDR3 sequence is CSDRAGNLNTEAFF.

V and J are TRBV28 and TRBJ2-1; there is no DNA to check the TCRdb D call of TRBD2. CDR3 length: 16 amino acids. Germline V gene data show CDR1 as MDHEN and CDR2 as SYDVKM. CDR3 sequence: CASSLIAGVSYNEQFF. The entire variable domain, with the rest obtained from reference TRBV28 and TRBJ2-1, is as follows: DVKVTQSSRYLVKRTGEKVFLECVQDMDHENMFWYRQDPGLGLRLIYFSYDVKMKEKGDIPEGYSVSREKKERFSLILESASTNQTSMYLCASSLIAGVSYNEQFFGPGTRLTVL.

The chain is built from TRBV12-3 or TRBV12-4 and TRBJ1-5; checking the TCRdb D call of TRBD1 is not possible without DNA. The CDR3 covers 15 residues. The CDR3 loop is CASSFRQGGNQPQHF.

The rearrangement joins TRBV20-1 to TRBJ2-3. The CDR3 runs to 12 residues. Looked up from germline, CDR1 is DFQATT and CDR2 is SNEGSKA (reference sequence). The CDR3: CSVVAAVDTQYF.

The V and J genes are TRBV28 and TRBJ2-7. Germline V gene data show CDR1 as MDHEN and CDR2 as SYDVKM. This CDR3 has 13 residues. CDR3 sequence reads: CASSFWGIGEQYF.

This sequence joins TRBV5-1 and TRBJ2-7; without DNA, the TCRdb call of TRBD2 cannot be checked. From germline, CDR1 is SGHRS and CDR2 YFSETQ. The CDR3 is 14 residues long. The CDR3 is CASSAARGNDEQYF. Looking up the rest from reference TRBV5-1 and TRBJ2-7 gives the full variable domain: KAGVTQTPRYLIKTRGQQVTLSCSPISGHRSVSWYQQTPGQGLQFLFEYFSETQRNKGNFPGRFSGRQFSNSRSEMNVSTLELGDSALYLCASSAARGNDEQYFGPGTRLTVT.

The CDR3: CASSVEGSGNQPQHF. The chain joins TRBV9 to TRBJ1-5; TCRdb's D gene call, TRBD1, goes unchecked for lack of DNA. From germline, CDR1 is SGDLS and CDR2 YYNGEE. The CDR3 covers 15 residues.

The rearrangement uses TRBV20-1 and TRBJ2-7; absent DNA, TCRdb's TRBD2 call cannot be checked. CDR3 length: 13 amino acids. CDR1 DFQATT and CDR2 SNEGSKA come from the germline V gene (reference sequence). This CDR3 reads CSASEAGGYEQYF.

The chain combines TRBV29-1 with TRBJ1-2; TCRdb lists TRBD1, though no DNA is available to test this call. CDR3 length equals 15 residues. Germline lookup yields CDR1 SQVTM and CDR2 ANQGSEA. The CDR3 loop is CSVQVNRGTFAGYTF.

J is TRBJ1-2 and V is TRBV30. The CDR3 length is 13 residues. CDR1 GTSNPN and CDR2 SVGIG come from the germline V gene (reference sequence). CDR3 sequence: CAWRVGKHYGYTF.

The V gene is TRBV30, the J gene TRBJ1-4; without DNA, the TCRdb call of TRBD1 cannot be checked. Germline assignment: CDR1 GTSNPN and CDR2 SVGIG (reference sequence). This CDR3 comprises 16 residues. CDR3 protein: CAWSDGSGGPDEKLFF. The full variable domain, rest sourced from reference TRBV30 and TRBJ1-4, is SQTIHQWPATLVQPVGSPLSLECTVEGTSNPNLYWYRQAAGRGLQLLFYSVGIGQISSEVPQNLSASRPQDRQFILSSKKLLLSDSGFYLCAWSDGSGGPDEKLFFGSGTQLSVL.

The chain is built from TRBV20-1 and TRBJ2-3; TCRdb names TRBD1, which stays unverified in the absence of DNA. Germline V gives CDR1 DFQATT, CDR2 SNEGSKA (reference sequence). The CDR3 spans 14 residues. The CDR3: CSAPQGASTDTQYF.

CDR3 residues: CASSLNRGAEAFF. V is TRBV3-1 and J is TRBJ1-1; the TCRdb D gene call, TRBD1, has no DNA to confirm it. The CDR3 is 13 residues long. Per the germline V gene, CDR1 is LGHDT and CDR2 is YNNKEL (reference sequence).

This chain connects TRBV9 to TRBJ2-3. The CDR3 covers 15 residues. CDR1 is SGDLS and CDR2 is YYNGEE in the germline V gene. The CDR3: CASSVAAGARDTQYF.

The V gene is TRBV28, the J gene TRBJ2-1. CDR3 length: 16 amino acids. The germline CDR1 and CDR2 sequences are MDHEN and SYDVKM. The CDR3 sequence is CASSLLLRPSYNEQFF.

The rearrangement joins TRBV12-3 or TRBV12-4 to TRBJ1-5; TCRdb names TRBD1, which stays unverified in the absence of DNA. The CDR3 totals 16 residues. This chain's CDR3 is CASMTEGEWGNQPQHF.

The V and J genes are TRBV20-1 and TRBJ2-3; with no DNA, the TCRdb D assignment of TRBD1 cannot be verified. The CDR3 loop spans 14 amino acids. The V gene's germline CDR1 is DFQATT and CDR2 SNEGSKA (reference sequence). This chain's CDR3 is CSARSRGQADTQYF.

The chain is built from TRBV7-9 and TRBJ2-7; TCRdb selects TRBD1, and the lack of DNA leaves this call unchecked. Germline V CDR1 and CDR2: SEHNR, FQNEAQ (reference sequence). This CDR3 comprises 14 residues. CDR3 loop: CASSGVGDTKQQYF. The whole variable domain, remainder taken from reference TRBV7-9 and TRBJ2-7, is DTGVSQNPRHKITKRGQNVTFRCDPISEHNRLYWYRQTLGQGPEFLTYFQNEAQLEKSRLLSDRFSAERPKGSFSTLEIQRTEQGDSAMYLCASSGVGDTKQQYFGPGTRLTVT.